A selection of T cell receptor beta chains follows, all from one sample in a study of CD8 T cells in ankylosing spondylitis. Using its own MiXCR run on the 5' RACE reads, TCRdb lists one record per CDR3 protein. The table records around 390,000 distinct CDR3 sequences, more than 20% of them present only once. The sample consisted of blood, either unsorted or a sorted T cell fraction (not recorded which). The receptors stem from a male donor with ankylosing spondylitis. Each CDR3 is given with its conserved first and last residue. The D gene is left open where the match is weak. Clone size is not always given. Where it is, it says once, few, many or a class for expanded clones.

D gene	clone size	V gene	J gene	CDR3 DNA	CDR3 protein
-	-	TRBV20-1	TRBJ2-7	TGCAGTGCTAGAGATCGGGCCGGGAAATTCGACGAGCAGTACTTC	CSARDRAGKFDEQYF
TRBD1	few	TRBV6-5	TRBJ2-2	TGTGCCAGCAGTTACTCACACCCGGGACAGGGGAGGACCGGGGAGCTGTTTTTT	CASSYSHPGQGRTGELFF
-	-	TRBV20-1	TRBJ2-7	TGCAGTGCTAAATATAGACGGACGTCCTACGAGCAGTACTTC	CSAKYRRTSYEQYF
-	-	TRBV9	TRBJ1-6	TGTGCCAGCAGCGTAGTAGGCTCACCCCTCCACTTT	CASSVVGSPLHF
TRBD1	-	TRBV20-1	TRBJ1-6	TGCAGTGCTGGGCGACAGGGGGCGGATTCACCCCTCCACTTT	CSAGRQGADSPLHF
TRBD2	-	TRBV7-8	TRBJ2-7	TGTGCCAGCAGCCCCCGGGAGGGTCCCTACGAGCAGTACTTC	CASSPREGPYEQYF
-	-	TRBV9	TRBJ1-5	TGTGCCAGCAGCGTAACACCGTCAGACAATCAGCCCCAGCATTTT	CASSVTPSDNQPQHF
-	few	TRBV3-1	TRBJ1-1	TGTGCCAGCAGCCTAAGACCGAGGAACACTGAAGCTTTCTTT	CASSLRPRNTEAFF
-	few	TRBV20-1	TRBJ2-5	TGCAGTGCGAGAGACGTCCAAGAGACCCAGTACTTC	CSARDVQETQYF
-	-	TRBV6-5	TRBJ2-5	TGTGCCAGCAGTTACGATGCAGGACAGCAAGAGACCCAGTACTTC	CASSYDAGQQETQYF
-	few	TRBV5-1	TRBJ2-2	TGCGCCAGCAGCTTGTCACAGGGAAGTGGTCCGTCCGGGGAGCTGTTTTTT	CASSLSQGSGPSGELFF
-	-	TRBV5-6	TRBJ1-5	TGTGCCAGCAGCTTGTCCAGGGGAAGAGGGACCAATCAGCCCCAGCATTTT	CASSLSRGRGTNQPQHF
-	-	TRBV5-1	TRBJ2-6	TGCGCCAGCAGCTTGGGCGGGGAAGCTGGGGCCAACGTCCTGACTTTC	CASSLGGEAGANVLTF
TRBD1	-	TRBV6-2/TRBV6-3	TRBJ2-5	TGTGCCAGCAGTTCGGACAGGCCGAAGACCCAGTACTTC	CASSSDRPKTQYF
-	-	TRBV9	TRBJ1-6	TGTGCCAGCAGCACGGGGGAGTTGCGTGCTAATTCACCCCTCCACTTT	CASSTGELRANSPLHF
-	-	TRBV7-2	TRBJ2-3	TGTGCCAGCAGCTTAGTGGGGCGTGATACGCAGTATTTT	CASSLVGRDTQYF
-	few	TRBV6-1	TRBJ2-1	TGTGCCAGCAGAGTGGGACTTCTGTACCCCTACAATGAGCAGTTCTTC	CASRVGLLYPYNEQFF
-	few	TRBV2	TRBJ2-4	TGTGCCAGCAGAGTCGGCGGGTCTACAAACATTCAGTACTTC	CASRVGGSTNIQYF
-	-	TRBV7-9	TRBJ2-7	TGTGCCAGCAGCCCCGGTCAAGAGACTCAGCAGTACTTC	CASSPGQETQQYF
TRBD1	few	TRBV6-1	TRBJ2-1	TGTGCCAGCACCAAACCATGGGCTCAGGGGGCTATCAATGAGCAGTTCTTC	CASTKPWAQGAINEQFF
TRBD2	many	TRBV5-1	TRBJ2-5	TGCGCCAGCAGCTTGAGACTAGCGGAAAAAGAGACCCAGTACTTC	CASSLRLAEKETQYF
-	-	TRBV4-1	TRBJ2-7	TGCGCCAGCAGCCCAGACGAGGTTGACTTCGGCTACGAGCAGTACTTC	CASSPDEVDFGYEQYF
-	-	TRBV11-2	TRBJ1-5	TGTGCCAGCAGCTCCCCGGGAAATGATCAGCCCCAGCATTTT	CASSSPGNDQPQHF
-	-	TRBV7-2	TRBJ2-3	TGTGCCAGCAGCTTATTCAGGGAGTCGGGCACAGATACGCAGTATTTT	CASSLFRESGTDTQYF
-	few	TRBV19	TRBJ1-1	TGTGCCAGCACCGGGGGCACGGGTCAGACTGAAGCTTTCTTT	CASTGGTGQTEAFF
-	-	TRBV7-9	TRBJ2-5	TGTGCCAGCAGCTTTGGGGGTGCAGAGACCCAGTACTTC	CASSFGGAETQYF
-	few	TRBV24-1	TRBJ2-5	TGTGCCACCAGTGAACTGGGACGGACGATGAAAGAGACCCAGTACTTC	CATSELGRTMKETQYF
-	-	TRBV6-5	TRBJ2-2	TGTGCCAGCAGTTACCTGGGATCGAACACCGGGGAGCTGTTTTTT	CASSYLGSNTGELFF
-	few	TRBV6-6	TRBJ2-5	TGTGCCAGCAGTCCCCGGGACCCAGAGACCCAGTACTTC	CASSPRDPETQYF
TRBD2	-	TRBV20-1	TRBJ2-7	TGCAGTGCTAGAATTAGCGGGAGCGTTAACTACGAGCAGTACTTC	CSARISGSVNYEQYF
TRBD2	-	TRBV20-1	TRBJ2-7	TGCAGTGCTGGTAGGGGCGGGACTATTCCCTACGAGCAGTACTTC	CSAGRGGTIPYEQYF
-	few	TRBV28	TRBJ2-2	TGTGCCAGCAGTTTCACAGACCGCCTCCCCCCCGGGGAGCTGTTTTTT	CASSFTDRLPPGELFF
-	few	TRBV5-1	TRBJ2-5	TGCGCCAGCAGATTATCGTGGGAGACCCAGTACTTC	CASRLSWETQYF
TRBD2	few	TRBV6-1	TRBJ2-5	TGTGCCAGCAGCCGAGCGGTAGCGGGTCGGGAGACCCAGTACTTC	CASSRAVAGRETQYF
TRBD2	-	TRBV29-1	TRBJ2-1	TGCAGCGTTGAAGATCCGAGGGAGGGCTCCTACAATGAGCAGTTCTTC	CSVEDPREGSYNEQFF
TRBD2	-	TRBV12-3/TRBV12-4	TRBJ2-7	TGTGCCAGCAATTCCTTGGGACTAGCGGGAGTACTGGGGGAGCAGTACTTC	CASNSLGLAGVLGEQYF
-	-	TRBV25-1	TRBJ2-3	TGTGCCAGCAGTCCTCAAGGGACAGATACGCAGTATTTT	CASSPQGTDTQYF
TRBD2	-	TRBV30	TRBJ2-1	TGTGCCTGGAGTAGCCCTAGCGGGACCTACAATGAGCAGTTCTTC	CAWSSPSGTYNEQFF
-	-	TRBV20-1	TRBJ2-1	TGCAGTGCCCCTCTCGCGGCGGGGCCGTACAATGAGCAGTTCTTC	CSAPLAAGPYNEQFF
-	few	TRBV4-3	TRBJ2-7	TGCGCCAGCAGCCCCCTCCCTAGCAGGGGCCCAGGCTACGAGCAGTACTTC	CASSPLPSRGPGYEQYF
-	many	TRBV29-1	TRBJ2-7	TGCAGCGTTGCAACTGGGGCGGTTCTCTACGAGCAGTACTTC	CSVATGAVLYEQYF
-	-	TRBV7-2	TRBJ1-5	TGTGCCAGCAGCTTAGCGATGAACAATCAGCCCCAGCATTTT	CASSLAMNNQPQHF
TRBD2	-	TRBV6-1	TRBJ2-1	TGTGCCAGCAGTGAAGAACGACTAGCGGGAGGGTACAATGAGCAGTTCTTC	CASSEERLAGGYNEQFF
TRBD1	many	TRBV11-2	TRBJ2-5	TGTGCCAGCAGCCCCACAGGGGTCCAAGAGACCCAGTACTTC	CASSPTGVQETQYF
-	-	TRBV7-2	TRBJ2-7	TGTGCCAGCAGCTTCCAGACAGGCGGCTACGAGCAGTACTTC	CASSFQTGGYEQYF
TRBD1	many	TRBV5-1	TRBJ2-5	TGCGCCAGCAGATCGACAGGGTTCGCACAAGAGACCCAGTACTTC	CASRSTGFAQETQYF
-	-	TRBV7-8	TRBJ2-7	TGTGCCAGCAGCTTAGTTGACAGGGCGTTGCGGGGCGAGCAGTACTTC	CASSLVDRALRGEQYF
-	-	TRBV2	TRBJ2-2	TGTGCCAGCACCCTCGAGGGGGGGCCGAACACCGGGGAGCTGTTTTTT	CASTLEGGPNTGELFF
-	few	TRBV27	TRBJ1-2	TGTGCCAGCAGTCAATATCGACAGGACCCCTATGGCTACACCTTC	CASSQYRQDPYGYTF
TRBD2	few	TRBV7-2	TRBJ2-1	TGTGCCAGCAGCTTAGCGCCAGCGGGAAATGAGCAGTTCTTC	CASSLAPAGNEQFF
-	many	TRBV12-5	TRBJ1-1	TGTGCTAGCCGGCTACCTTCCGAGAACACTGAAGCTTTCTTT	CASRLPSENTEAFF
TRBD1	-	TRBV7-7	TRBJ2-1	TGTGCCAGCAGCTTAGATGGCAGGGGGCTAAATGAGCAGTTCTTC	CASSLDGRGLNEQFF
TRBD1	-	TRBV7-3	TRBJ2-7	TGTGCCAGCAGGGGGACAGGGGGAGAGCAGTACTTC	CASRGTGGEQYF
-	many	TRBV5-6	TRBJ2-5	TGTGCCAGCAGCGACACAGGGTTGGAGACCCAGTACTTC	CASSDTGLETQYF
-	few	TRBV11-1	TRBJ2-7	TGTGCCAGCAGCCGAAATCGGGATGGCTACGAGCAGTACTTC	CASSRNRDGYEQYF
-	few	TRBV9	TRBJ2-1	TGTGCCAGCAGCGCCAGTGGCAGGGGCTCCTACAATGAGCAGTTCTTC	CASSASGRGSYNEQFF
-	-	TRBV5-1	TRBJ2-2	TGCGCCAGCAGCTTGGGAGTCTTAGCGAACACCGGGGAGCTGTTTTTT	CASSLGVLANTGELFF